The 27 T cell receptor beta chains below come from one sample, sequenced in a study of a mutant IDH1 vaccine in newly diagnosed glioma. Indicated time point: week 11, during vaccination. Alongside topical imiquimod, each dose of vaccine comprised 300 ug of mutant IDH1 20-mer peptide. This table comes from immunoSEQ multiplex PCR, and its TCRdb copy is limited to in-frame clones, with some not included. The sample lists around 100,000 clones, roughly 90% occurring once. Their antigen targets remain unknown. Source: PBMCs, taken from a glioma patient whose treatment included an IDH1 peptide vaccine. All receptors come from a woman between 45 and 60 years old with glioma.

V and J are TRBV7-9 and TRBJ1-1; no reliable D call. CDR3 length equals 13 residues. CDR1 and CDR2 (germline): SEHNR, FQNEAQ (reference sequence). V lost 4 bases to trimming and J lost 1 base, with 7 bases between them. The CDR3 DNA reads TGTGCCAGCAGCTCTTCAGCGAACACTGAAGCTTTCTTT. Protein: CASSSSANTEAFF.

The J gene is TRBJ2-3, the V gene TRBV11-3; TRBD2 matches at 10 bases. The CDR3 loop spans 17 amino acids. Germline CDR1 and CDR2: SGHNT and YENEEA. The V and J ends lost 1 base and 1 base, in that order; junction bases with no gene match: 5. For the CDR3, the DNA is TGTGCCAGCAGCTTAGGAGCGGGAGGGCCAGGCACAGATACGCAGTATTTT. Protein product: CASSLGAGGPGTDTQYF.

The chain recombines TRBV4-2 with TRBJ2-1; 10 bases agree with TRBD2. Germline V gene sequence: CDR1 LGHNA, CDR2 YNFKEQ. CDR3 length equals 16 residues. J gave up 2 bases and V 0 bases, and 1 base lay outside the gene matches. The DNA of the CDR3 is TGTGCCAGCAGCCAAGACGGACTAGCGGCCTACAATGAGCAGTTCTTC. Its translation is CASSQDGLAAYNEQFF.

The chain is built from TRBV5-4 and TRBJ2-7; D is uncertain. Trimming removed 4 bases from V and 1 base from J, with 6 bases in between. CDR3 length: 12 amino acids. Germline CDR1 is SGHNT and CDR2 is YYREEE (reference sequence). CDR3 nucleotide sequence: TGTGCCAGCAGCCCGGATTCCTACGAGCAGTACTTC. This gives the protein CASSPDSYEQYF.

The V call is TRBV6-1, the J call TRBJ1-3; D remains unclear. Trimming took off 3 bases at V and 0 bases at J, with 6 bases between the two ends. CDR3 length: 14 amino acids. CDR1 and CDR2 from the germline V gene are MNHNS and SASEGT. The CDR3 sequence is CASSEQSSGNTIYF. The DNA of the CDR3 is TGTGCCAGCAGTGAGCAGAGCTCTGGAAACACCATATATTTT.

The chain links TRBV5-1 to TRBJ1-4, with TRBD1 matching over 7 bases. The CDR3 sequence is 14 residues long. Germline CDR1 reads SGHRS; CDR2 reads YFSETQ. Germline trimming cut 4 bases from V and 8 bases from J; bases unmatched to any gene: 8. This chain's CDR3 is CASSLGTVIEKLFF. The CDR3 coding sequence is TGCGCCAGCAGCCTAGGGACAGTAATAGAAAAACTGTTTTTT.

The gene calls are TRBV4-1 and TRBJ2-1; the D is unclear. Trimming cost V 1 base and J 8 bases, with 6 bases left between them. CDR3 length: 12 residues. CDR1 and CDR2 from the germline V gene are MGHRA and YSYEKL. CDR3 in amino acids: CASSQGYDEQFF. The CDR3 DNA sequence: TGCGCCAGCAGCCAAGGGTACGATGAGCAGTTCTTC.

The chain combines TRBV27 with TRBJ1-2, with D possibly matching TRBD1 (6 bases). V lost 6 bases to trimming and J lost 6 bases, with 14 bases between them. Germline V gene lookup returns CDR1 MNHEY and CDR2 SMNVEV (reference sequence). The CDR3 is made up of 13 amino acids. DNA of the CDR3: TGTGCCAGCAGCAGCCCCAGGGGTGATGGCTACACCTTC. This codes for CASSSPRGDGYTF.

This chain joins TRBV6-5 and TRBJ1-6; 8 positions agree with TRBD1. The CDR3 is 15 residues long. Germline V lookup: CDR1 MNHEY, CDR2 SVGAGI. J lost 8 bases, V lost 7 bases, and 10 bases had no gene match. CDR3: CASIRVGTGDSPLHF. The CDR3 nucleotides are TGTGCCAGCATAAGGGTCGGGACAGGAGATTCACCCCTCCACTTT.

The J gene is TRBJ2-1, the V gene TRBV7-3; D may be TRBD1 (6 bases). The length of the CDR3 is 15 residues. Germline CDR1 SGHTA, CDR2 FQGTGA. The germline V and J ends were trimmed by 1 base and 6 bases, with 13 bases remaining between them. The CDR3 reads CASSLRQGNINEQFF. The CDR3 DNA sequence: TGTGCCAGCAGCTTAAGGCAGGGGAATATCAATGAGCAGTTCTTC.

The chain uses TRBV15 and TRBJ2-1, with TRBD2 matching over 7 bases. CDR3 size: 13 residues. J gave up 4 bases and V 5 bases, and 2 bases lay outside the gene matches. Per the germline V gene, CDR1 is LNHNV and CDR2 is YYDKDF (reference sequence). CDR3 nucleotide sequence: TGTGCCACCAGCGGGAGGGTGTACAATGAGCAGTTCTTC. The encoded protein is CATSGRVYNEQFF.

This clone was picked up one time. This chain uses TRBV19 with TRBJ2-5; TRBD2 matches at 7 bases. Trimming removed 6 bases from V and 5 bases from J; junction bases left unmatched: 9. The CDR3 has 14 amino acids. Germline values: CDR1 LNHDA, CDR2 SQIVND (reference sequence). CDR3 in DNA: TGTGCCAGTAGCATCCGCGGGAGAATCGAGACCCAGTACTTC. Residues: CASSIRGRIETQYF. The full variable domain, in which reference TRBV19 and TRBJ2-5 provide the parts outside the CDR3, is DGGITQSPKYLFRKEGQNVTLSCEQNLNHDAMYWYRQDPGQGLRLIYYSQIVNDFQKGDIAEGYSVSREKKESFPLTVTSAQKNPTAFYLCASSIRGRIETQYFGPGTRLLVL.

The J gene is TRBJ1-2, the V gene TRBV28; D uncertain. The V end was cut by 4 bases, the J end by 4 bases, with 13 bases between. CDR1 is MDHEN and CDR2 is SYDVKM in the germline V gene. The CDR3 is 14 residues long. CDR3: CASSSHGSIYGYTF. In DNA, the CDR3 is TGTGCCAGCAGTTCACACGGATCCATCTATGGCTACACCTTC.

This clone occurred once. The chain recombines TRBV6-1 with TRBJ2-7; 10 bases match TRBD1. CDR1 is MNHNS and CDR2 is SASEGT in the germline V gene. Losses at the gene ends were 1 base for V and 3 bases for J; bases not matched to a gene: 3. CDR3 size: 15 residues. DNA of the CDR3: TGTGCCAGCAGTGAAGAGCGGACAGGGGGCTACGAGCAGTACTTC. This codes for CASSEERTGGYEQYF.

V and J are TRBV2 and TRBJ1-1; maybe TRBD1 (5 bases). Germline lookup yields CDR1 SNHLY and CDR2 FYNNEI. The V and J ends lost 3 bases and 5 bases respectively, with 19 bases between them. The CDR3 is made up of 16 amino acids. The CDR3: CASSDRRRGAGTEAFF. The CDR3 DNA reads TGTGCCAGCAGTGATCGACGGAGGGGCGCGGGGACTGAAGCTTTCTTT.

The chain employs TRBV7-6 and TRBJ2-2, with 10 bases that match TRBD2. Germline-derived CDR1 and CDR2 are SGHVS and FNYEAQ. The CDR3 has 18 residues. J was trimmed by 7 bases and V by 2 bases; bases with no gene match: 13. The CDR3 DNA reads TGTGCCAGCAGCTTAAGGGGACTAGCGCCCCCACTTAGCGGGGAGCTGTTTTTT. Its protein product is CASSLRGLAPPLSGELFF.

The gene calls are TRBV27 and TRBJ2-1, with TRBD2 identical over 7 bases. CDR1 and CDR2 from the germline V gene are MNHEY and SMNVEV (reference sequence). This CDR3 has 13 residues. The V gene end was trimmed by 7 bases and the J gene end by 6 bases; junction bases not matched to a gene: 6. The CDR3 loop is CASIQGTINEQFF. The CDR3 bases are TGTGCCAGCATCCAAGGGACTATCAATGAGCAGTTCTTC.

The CDR3 is CASSLVQGRASPLHF. The CDR3 DNA sequence: TGTGCCAGCAGCTTAGTACAGGGCAGGGCTTCACCCCTCCACTTT. The chain carries TRBV7-2 and TRBJ1-6; D is possibly TRBD1 (6 bases). The CDR3 has 15 residues. V gave up 1 base and J gave up 9 bases, with 13 bases separating them. Germline CDR1 and CDR2: SGHTA and FQGNSA.

CDR3 sequence: CASSRQGRDTEAFF. CDR3 nucleotides: TGTGCCAGCAGCCGACAGGGGCGGGACACTGAAGCTTTCTTT. The chain has TRBV7-3 and TRBJ1-1, with TRBD1 identical over 8 bases. Germline CDR1 is SGHTA and CDR2 is FQGTGA. With V trimmed by 5 bases and J by 3 bases, 5 bases remained unmatched. This CDR3 contains 14 residues.

This chain uses TRBV11-2 with TRBJ1-2; D is undetermined. The CDR3 is made up of 14 amino acids. CDR1 and CDR2 from the germline V gene are SGHAT and FQNNGV. V gave up 4 bases and J gave up 4 bases, with 13 bases separating them. The CDR3 here is CASSSHGSCYGYTF. The DNA for the CDR3 is TGTGCCAGCAGCTCCCACGGGTCATGCTATGGCTACACCTTC.

The rearrangement joins TRBV11-2 to TRBJ1-6; possible D gene TRBD1, 5 bases. CDR1 is SGHAT and CDR2 is FQNNGV in the germline V gene. There are 13 residues in the CDR3. Trimming stripped 3 bases from V and 7 bases from J, with 7 bases between. This chain's CDR3 is CASSFGTNSPLHF. Written as DNA, the CDR3 is TGTGCCAGCAGCTTTGGGACCAATTCACCCCTCCACTTT.

V usage is TRBV11-2 and J usage is TRBJ1-1; a weak D match, TRBD1 (6 bases). Germline CDR1 SGHAT, CDR2 FQNNGV. The CDR3 spans 16 residues. V shed 2 bases and J shed 1 base, with 14 bases lying between them. Here the CDR3 DNA reads TGTGCCAGCAGCTTATTTGAGGTACAGGGGAACACTGAAGCTTTCTTT. It is translated as CASSLFEVQGNTEAFF.

V and J are TRBV4-1 and TRBJ2-1, with 8 bases matching TRBD1. Germline V lookup: CDR1 MGHRA, CDR2 YSYEKL. The CDR3 runs to 15 residues. V shed 1 base, J shed 7 bases, and the junction held 6 bases outside the gene matches. The CDR3 nucleotides are TGCGCCAGCAGCCAAGGCAGGGGGCGCTTAAATGAGCAGTTCTTC. Amino acids: CASSQGRGRLNEQFF.

The gene calls are TRBV4-2 and TRBJ1-4, with D possibly being TRBD1 (6 bases). Trimming took 0 bases from V and 6 from J, leaving 8 bases between them. This CDR3 has 14 amino acids. The germline CDR1 and CDR2 sequences are LGHNA and YNFKEQ. The CDR3 loop is CASSQDRGYEKLFF. The CDR3 DNA is TGTGCCAGCAGCCAAGACAGGGGCTATGAAAAACTGTTTTTT.

The V call is TRBV11-2, the J call TRBJ2-1; TRBD1 is a possible D gene (6 bases). The CDR3 loop spans 14 amino acids. CDR1 is SGHAT, CDR2 FQNNGV, per germline. V was pared by 5 bases and J by 7 bases, with 15 bases between. The CDR3 is CASSRDILQNEQFF. In DNA, the CDR3 is TGTGCCAGCAGCAGGGACATTTTACAGAATGAGCAGTTCTTC.

The V and J genes are TRBV18 and TRBJ2-1, with TRBD1 matching 8 bases. The CDR3 loop spans 15 amino acids. V was clipped by 3 bases and J by 4 bases; unmatched bases: 5. The germline V gene encodes CDR1 KGHSH and CDR2 LQKENI. Here the CDR3 reads CASSPITGGYNEQFF. CDR3 nucleotide sequence: TGTGCCAGCTCACCTATAACAGGGGGATACAATGAGCAGTTCTTC.

This clone turned up a few times. The V call is TRBV30, the J call TRBJ2-7; 10 bases line up with TRBD2. CDR3 size: 14 residues. V dropped 1 base and J dropped 4; count of bases not matched to a gene: 4. Germline CDR1 reads GTSNPN; CDR2 reads SVGIG (reference sequence). CDR3 coding DNA: TGTGCCTGGAGTGGTTGGACTAGCGGATACGAGCAGTACTTC. The encoded protein is CAWSGWTSGYEQYF.